This is a list of T cell receptor beta chains from one sample in a study of T cells in Graves' hyperthyroidism and ophthalmopathy. TCRdb re-derived calls from the multiplex PCR reads in MiXCR, one entry per CDR3 protein. The sample includes approximately 640,000 distinct CDR3 sequences, 15% to 20% of them seen just once. Sequencing was carried out using blood. Receptors were obtained from a woman aged 30 to 39 with Graves' hyperthyroidism. Each CDR3 is given without its conserved first and last residue.

J gene: TRBJ2-5
V gene: TRBV2
CDR3 protein: ASSLRTSGRSETQY

J gene: TRBJ2-7
V gene: TRBV25-1
CDR3 protein: ASSGTGTGVHEQY

J gene: TRBJ2-3
V gene: TRBV28
CDR3 protein: ASSPTSGRDTQY

J gene: TRBJ1-5
V gene: TRBV6-5
CDR3 protein: ASAPDRDHQPQH

J gene: TRBJ1-2
V gene: TRBV9
CDR3 protein: ASSVRDTGNYGYT

J gene: TRBJ2-5
V gene: TRBV18
CDR3 protein: ASSPPGQGGETQY

J gene: TRBJ2-7
V gene: TRBV7-2
CDR3 protein: ASSLGGGTPVYEQY

J gene: TRBJ2-3
V gene: TRBV20-1
CDR3 protein: SASSRGESTDTQY

J gene: TRBJ2-1
V gene: TRBV9
CDR3 protein: ASEPAYNEQF

J gene: TRBJ1-5
V gene: TRBV12-3/TRBV12-4
CDR3 protein: ASRGETGTYNQPQH

J gene: TRBJ2-2
V gene: TRBV2
CDR3 protein: ASTSFPTGELF

J gene: TRBJ2-3
V gene: TRBV28
CDR3 protein: ASSPRFYTDTQY

J gene: TRBJ2-1
V gene: TRBV12-3/TRBV12-4
CDR3 protein: ASSLEGFDEQF

J gene: TRBJ2-2
V gene: TRBV6-2/TRBV6-3
CDR3 protein: ASSYWAGAPNTGELF

J gene: TRBJ1-5
V gene: TRBV28
CDR3 protein: ASSLGPGEYDQPQH

J gene: TRBJ2-3
V gene: TRBV5-1
CDR3 protein: ASSLMVGADTQY

J gene: TRBJ1-2
V gene: TRBV12-3/TRBV12-4
CDR3 protein: ASSPLGANYGYT

J gene: TRBJ2-4
V gene: TRBV27
CDR3 protein: ASSPPYKNIQY

J gene: TRBJ2-6
V gene: TRBV3-1
CDR3 protein: ASSQDSRAAGANVLT

J gene: TRBJ2-1
V gene: TRBV7-2
CDR3 protein: ASSLREREQF

J gene: TRBJ1-6
V gene: TRBV7-2
CDR3 protein: ASSLIGGRKNSPLH

J gene: TRBJ2-4
V gene: TRBV27
CDR3 protein: ASKGLAAPLAKNIQY

J gene: TRBJ2-5
V gene: TRBV6-4
CDR3 protein: ASSPRTGGIETQY

J gene: TRBJ2-1
V gene: TRBV7-9
CDR3 protein: ASTDLGYDEQF

J gene: TRBJ1-5
V gene: TRBV5-5
CDR3 protein: ASSLLTGQPQH

J gene: TRBJ2-7
V gene: TRBV28
CDR3 protein: ASSPLPTTGSYEQY

J gene: TRBJ2-2
V gene: TRBV24-1
CDR3 protein: ATSDLASGTGELF

J gene: TRBJ2-7
V gene: TRBV20-1
CDR3 protein: SARMRVQSSYEQY

J gene: TRBJ2-7
V gene: TRBV5-1
CDR3 protein: ASSWDPSYEQY

J gene: TRBJ1-4
V gene: TRBV3-1
CDR3 protein: ASSQENEKLF

J gene: TRBJ2-4
V gene: TRBV28
CDR3 protein: ASSLGLAGAKNIQY

J gene: TRBJ2-1
V gene: TRBV20-1
CDR3 protein: SARTSAGRYNEQF

J gene: TRBJ1-4
V gene: TRBV30
CDR3 protein: AWSDRGREKLF

J gene: TRBJ1-3
V gene: TRBV29-1
CDR3 protein: SVVTPLAGDTIY

J gene: TRBJ2-6
V gene: TRBV7-9
CDR3 protein: ASSLAASGANVLT